This T cell receptor (beta chain) stems from a study of CD8+ T cells in alopecia areata. Investigators isolated RNA and reverse transcribed it into cDNA to act as the sequencing template. The assay was immunoSEQ multiplex PCR, and TCRdb's table has in-frame clones only and misses some. The sample consists of approximately 110,000 clones, roughly three fifths of them appearing once. This clone has only a few counts. Its antigen is not identified. Per germline, CDR1 KGHSH and CDR2 LQKENI. With 0 bases removed from V and 3 bases from J, the gap between germline ends came to 15 bases. The CDR3 contains 16 residues. Findings of the study overall: Across lesional scalp, and particularly alopecia totalis/universalis, clonality surpassed that of normal scalp. Scalp clonality dropped significantly under tofacitinib, as did expanded CD8+ top-100 clones.

Treatment defined: oral pan-JAK inhibitor, 5-10 mg twice daily. Sampling of alopecia areata patients yielded lesional scalp punch biopsies as well as peripheral blood. The sequenced sample was CD4+ T cells sorted from blood, obtained at week 24, from a patient treated with tofacitinib. The chain has TRBV18 and TRBJ2-7; the D call may be TRBD1 or TRBD2 (5 bases each). The TCR comes from a human donor with alopecia areata. DNA of the CDR3: TGTGCCAGCTCACCACCGGGGACGGAGGTGCTCTACGAGCAGTACTTC. Translated: CASSPPGTEVLYEQYF.